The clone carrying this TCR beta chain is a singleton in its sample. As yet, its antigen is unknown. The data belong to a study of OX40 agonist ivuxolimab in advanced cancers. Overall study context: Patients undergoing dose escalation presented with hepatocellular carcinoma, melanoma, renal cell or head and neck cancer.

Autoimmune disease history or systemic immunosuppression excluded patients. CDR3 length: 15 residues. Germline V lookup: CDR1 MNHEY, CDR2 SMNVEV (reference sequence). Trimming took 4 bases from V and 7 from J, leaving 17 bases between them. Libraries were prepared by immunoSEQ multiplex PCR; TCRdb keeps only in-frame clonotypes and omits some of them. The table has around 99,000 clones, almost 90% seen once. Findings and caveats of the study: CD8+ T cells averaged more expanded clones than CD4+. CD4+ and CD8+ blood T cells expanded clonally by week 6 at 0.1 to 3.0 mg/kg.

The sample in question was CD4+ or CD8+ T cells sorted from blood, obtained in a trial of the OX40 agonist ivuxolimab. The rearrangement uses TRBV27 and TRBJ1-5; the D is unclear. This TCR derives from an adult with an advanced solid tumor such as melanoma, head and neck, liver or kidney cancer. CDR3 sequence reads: CASSSPGEASQPQHF. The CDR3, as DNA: TGTGCCAGCAGTTCCCCCGGGGAGGCAAGCCAGCCCCAGCATTTT.